These 29 T cell receptor beta chains came from one sample sequenced in a study of blood T cells in healthy people across ages. For the second PCR, which ran for about 6 to 12 cycles, a sample-barcoded 5' primer and a J-beta primer mix were used. TCRdb reprocessed the 5' RACE reads via MiXCR and lists one record per CDR3 protein. The sample contains around 1.5 million distinct CDR3 sequences, 40% to 50% of which appear only once. The specimen was blood. The receptors shown here come from a woman under 30 in good health.

The chain couples TRBV4-1 to TRBJ2-7; the D gene is possibly TRBD2 (5 bases). CDR1 MGHRA and CDR2 YSYEKL come from the germline V gene. The CDR3 has 14 amino acids. V was clipped by 0 bases and J by 6 bases, with 12 bases between them. As DNA, the CDR3 is TGCGCCAGCAGCCAAGATTCACCGGACTTCGAGCAGTACTTC. Its translation is CASSQDSPDFEQYF.

The genes are TRBV7-2 and TRBJ1-1; TRBD1 might be the D (5 bases). This CDR3 contains 15 residues. Looked up from germline, CDR1 is SGHTA and CDR2 is FQGNSA. Trimming removed 3 bases from V and 4 bases from J, with 15 bases in between. The chain's CDR3 is CASSLNFWGGTEAFF. In DNA form, the CDR3 reads TGTGCCAGCAGCTTGAATTTTTGGGGGGGCACTGAAGCTTTCTTT.

This clonotype was seen a handful of times. This rearrangement joins TRBV6-2 or TRBV6-3 to TRBJ2-6; the match to TRBD1 covers 7 bases. The CDR3 contains 19 residues. Trimming removed 6 bases from V and 0 bases from J; junction bases left unmatched: 14. Per the germline V gene, CDR1 is MNHEY and CDR2 is SVGEGT. The CDR3 DNA is TGTGCCAGCAGGGTCACGGGGACAGCTACCTACTCTGGGGCCAACGTCCTGACTTTC. It yields the protein CASRVTGTATYSGANVLTF.

This clonotype was found a few times. The genes are TRBV7-3 and TRBJ2-3; D is ambiguous. Germline loops: CDR1 SGHTA, CDR2 FQGTGA. This CDR3 region has 14 residues. Trimming took off 2 bases at V and 4 bases at J, with 10 bases between the two ends. CDR3 region: CASSLRTPPDTQYF. Written as DNA, the CDR3 is TGTGCCAGCAGCTTACGGACCCCCCCAGATACGCAGTATTTT.

The chain employs TRBV20-1 and TRBJ2-1; no firm D call. Trimming left V 6 bases short and J 0 bases short, with 12 bases between. The CDR3 is 14 residues long. The V gene's germline CDR1 is DFQATT and CDR2 SNEGSKA (reference sequence). The chain's CDR3 is CSAYTTSSYNEQFF. The CDR3 DNA sequence: TGCAGTGCCTATACTACGAGCTCCTACAATGAGCAGTTCTTC.

This clonotype has a handful of counts. The rearrangement links TRBV4-1 to TRBJ2-7, with TRBD2 matching 7 bases. Germline V gene lookup returns CDR1 MGHRA and CDR2 YSYEKL. This CDR3 has 15 residues. V dropped 1 base and J dropped 3; count of bases not matched to a gene: 6. The CDR3 nucleotides read TGCGCCAGCAGCCAAGGTTCGGGGGGTGTCTACGAGCAGTACTTC. This gives the protein CASSQGSGGVYEQYF.

This chain joins TRBV20-1 and TRBJ2-1; 7 bases match TRBD1. The germline V gene encodes CDR1 DFQATT and CDR2 SNEGSKA (reference sequence). V was pared by 5 bases and J by 3 bases, with 4 bases of the junction left unmatched. The CDR3 is 13 residues long. The CDR3: CSARDSLYNEQFF. CDR3 nucleotide sequence: TGCAGTGCTCGGGACAGCCTCTACAATGAGCAGTTCTTC.

In this sample, this clonotype turned up a few times. The genes are TRBV7-9 and TRBJ2-3, with 7 bases that match TRBD2. Germline V lookup: CDR1 SEHNR, CDR2 FQNEAQ (reference sequence). This CDR3 is built from 16 residues. Trimming took 0 bases from V and 4 from J; bases not matched to a gene: 7. The DNA for the CDR3 is TGTGCCAGCAGCTTAGCGCTGGCGGGAGAAGCAGATACGCAGTATTTT. Translated, it gives CASSLALAGEADTQYF.

This chain joins TRBV12-3 or TRBV12-4 and TRBJ2-1; D unclear. The CDR3 sequence is 13 residues long. The V end was cut by 7 bases, the J end by 4 bases, with 11 bases between. The CDR3 DNA reads as TGTGCCAGCACCTCCTCAGTGTACAATGAGCAGTTCTTC. Translated: CASTSSVYNEQFF.

This clonotype has more than one count but fewer than ten. The rearrangement links TRBV5-1 to TRBJ2-1, with 7 bases fitting TRBD2. The V and J ends lost 0 bases and 8 bases, in that order; junction bases with no gene match: 5. The CDR3 sequence is 14 residues long. The germline V gene has CDR1 SGHRS and CDR2 YFSETQ. The CDR3 reads CASSLVGGLDEQFF. The CDR3 DNA is TGCGCCAGCAGCTTGGTGGGGGGGTTGGATGAGCAGTTCTTC.

This clonotype has only a few counts. This chain uses TRBV12-3 or TRBV12-4 with TRBJ2-4; a weak D match, TRBD1 (5 bases). The ends were cut back, 7 bases at V and 0 bases at J, with 16 bases in the middle. The CDR3 has 16 residues. The CDR3 loop is CASITAQVLAKNIQYF. The CDR3 region has the DNA TGTGCCAGCATCACCGCACAGGTCCTAGCCAAAAACATTCAGTACTTC.

This clonotype showed up many times. The CDR3 coding sequence is TGCAGTGCCTCGGCGCTAGCGGGAAACACAGATACGCAGTATTTT. Translated: CSASALAGNTDTQYF. This chain connects TRBV20-1 to TRBJ2-3; 9 bases align to TRBD2. The ends lost 6 bases at V and 2 bases at J; junction bases unmatched: 9. Per germline, CDR1 DFQATT and CDR2 SNEGSKA (reference sequence). The CDR3 runs 15 residues.

The J gene is TRBJ2-6, the V gene TRBV12-3 or TRBV12-4; TRBD2 matches at 15 bases. J gave up 4 bases and V 5 bases, and 6 bases lay outside the gene matches. The length of the CDR3 is 18 residues. The CDR3 DNA sequence: TGTGCCAGCAGTCGGACTAGCGGGGGGGCTTCGGGGGCCAACGTCCTGACTTTC. This codes for CASSRTSGGASGANVLTF.

The chain is built from TRBV12-3 or TRBV12-4 and TRBJ2-5, with D possibly being TRBD2 (6 bases). This CDR3 region has 11 residues. The CDR3 DNA reads TGTGCGTCGGGGGTCAGAGAGACCCAGTACTTC. Amino acids: CASGVRETQYF.

This clonotype was seen more than once but under ten times. The chain carries TRBV6-6 and TRBJ2-5, with a tentative D call TRBD1 (6 bases). Germline CDR1 and CDR2: MNHNY and SVGAGI (reference sequence). V shed 2 bases and J shed 5 bases, with 12 bases lying between them. The CDR3 length is 14 residues. CDR3 nucleotide sequence: TGTGCCAGCAGTTACCGCGTAGGGGGTGAGACCCAGTACTTC. Translated, it gives CASSYRVGGETQYF.

Only a few counts were recorded for this clonotype. The chain is built from TRBV24-1 and TRBJ1-2, with 9 bases identical to TRBD1. Germline V gene lookup returns CDR1 KGHDR and CDR2 SFDVKD. The CDR3 is 14 residues long. The V and J ends lost 3 bases and 7 bases, in that order; junction bases with no gene match: 5. The CDR3 loop is CATSDGDRAAGYTF. CDR3 nucleotides: TGTGCCACCAGTGATGGGGACAGGGCTGCTGGCTACACCTTC.

This clonotype was counted between two and nine times. The genes are TRBV5-5 and TRBJ1-5, with 8 bases lining up with TRBD1. This CDR3 contains 18 residues. V was clipped by 0 bases and J by 3 bases; unmatched bases: 11. Germline V lookup: CDR1 SGHKS, CDR2 YYEKEE (reference sequence). This CDR3 is CASSLGQGKRIDNQPQHF. The CDR3, as DNA: TGTGCCAGCAGCTTGGGACAGGGGAAGCGGATCGACAATCAGCCCCAGCATTTT.

J is TRBJ2-4 and V is TRBV13; 12 bases fit TRBD2. V shed 5 bases and J 2 bases; nucleotides not matched to a gene: 10. CDR1 is PRHDT, CDR2 FYEKMQ, per germline (reference sequence). The CDR3 sequence is 18 residues long. The CDR3 loop is CASSPRLAGVGSKNIQYF. The CDR3 DNA reads as TGTGCCAGCAGCCCAAGACTAGCGGGAGTGGGGTCCAAAAACATTCAGTACTTC. Filled out from reference TRBV13 and TRBJ2-4, the complete variable domain reads AAGVIQSPRHLIKEKRETATLKCYPIPRHDTVYWYQQGPGQDPQFLISFYEKMQSDKGSIPDRFSAQQFSDYHSELNMSSLELGDSALYFCASSPRLAGVGSKNIQYFGAGTRLSVL.

This rearrangement joins TRBV2 to TRBJ1-2; TRBD1 is a possible D gene (6 bases). Germline lookup yields CDR1 SNHLY and CDR2 FYNNEI. The CDR3 runs to 12 residues. The V gene lost 4 bases and the J gene lost 8 bases, with 11 bases spanning the gap. The CDR3 is CASSASGVGYTF. The CDR3 DNA follows: TGTGCCAGCAGTGCTTCAGGGGTCGGCTACACCTTC.

The rearrangement joins TRBV20-1 to TRBJ1-1, with D unresolved. CDR3 length: 15 residues. Trimming took off 6 bases at V and 3 bases at J, with 20 bases between the two ends. CDR1 is DFQATT, CDR2 SNEGSKA, per germline (reference sequence). The CDR3 DNA follows: TGCAGTGCGCACATCGCAGGCGCGTGGGACACTGAAGCTTTCTTT. This encodes CSAHIAGAWDTEAFF.

This clonotype was observed many times. The CDR3 sequence is CASSYPIAGDDDTDTQYF. Written as DNA, the CDR3 is TGTGCCAGCAGTTACCCTATAGCGGGGGACGACGACACAGATACGCAGTATTTT. The rearrangement links TRBV6-6 to TRBJ2-3; 9 bases agree with TRBD2. The CDR3 extends over 18 amino acids. The V and J ends lost 2 bases and 2 bases, in that order; junction bases with no gene match: 11. Germline V gene lookup returns CDR1 MNHNY and CDR2 SVGAGI (reference sequence).

The chain is built from TRBV10-2 and TRBJ2-1, with D perhaps matching TRBD2 (5 bases). Germline CDR1 is WSHSY and CDR2 is SAAADI. Trimming shortened V by 7 bases and J by 0 bases, and 19 bases separated the two germline ends. This CDR3 has 17 residues. The CDR3 nucleotides are TGCGCCAGCAACGCACTAGTCGTGGTATGCTCCTACAATGAGCAGTTCTTC. Translating gives CASNALVVVCSYNEQFF.

This clonotype turned up a few times. The chain carries TRBV15 and TRBJ2-1, with D possibly TRBD2 on 5 matching bases. Germline CDR1 is LNHNV and CDR2 is YYDKDF (reference sequence). The V end lost 1 base, the J end lost 5 bases, and 9 bases lay between the germline ends. The CDR3 loop spans 14 amino acids. CDR3 region: CATSRAGLNNEQFF. DNA of the CDR3: TGTGCCACCAGCAGAGCCGGACTCAACAATGAGCAGTTCTTC.

This chain uses TRBV5-1 with TRBJ2-5; 15 positions match TRBD2. This CDR3 has 16 amino acids. Germline CDR1 is SGHRS and CDR2 is YFSETQ. Trimming cost V 4 bases and J 1 base; bases outside gene matches: 2. As DNA, the CDR3 is TGCGCCAGCAGCACGGGACTAGCGGGGGGCCAAGAGACCCAGTACTTC. Translating it yields CASSTGLAGGQETQYF. The full variable domain, in which reference TRBV5-1 and TRBJ2-5 provide the parts outside the CDR3, is KAGVTQTPRYLIKTRGQQVTLSCSPISGHRSVSWYQQTPGQGLQFLFEYFSETQRNKGNFPGRFSGRQFSNSRSEMNVSTLELGDSALYLCASSTGLAGGQETQYFGPGTRLLVL.

This clonotype showed up many times. The V call is TRBV7-2, the J call TRBJ2-5, with a possible D match to TRBD1 (6 bases). This CDR3 has 13 residues. V gave up 6 bases and J gave up 1 base, with 9 bases separating them. Per germline, CDR1 SGHTA and CDR2 FQGNSA. CDR3 sequence: CASRRGTQETQYF. CDR3 in DNA: TGTGCCAGCAGAAGGGGGACCCAAGAGACCCAGTACTTC.

The V gene is TRBV7-2, the J gene TRBJ2-7; tentative D call: TRBD2 (6 bases). Per germline, CDR1 SGHTA and CDR2 FQGNSA. V was shortened by 1 base and J by 3 bases, with 13 bases between the two germline ends. The CDR3 sequence is 15 residues long. CDR3 coding DNA: TGTGCCAGCAGCTTAGGGGCTAGCGCCATCTACGAGCAGTACTTC. It translates to CASSLGASAIYEQYF.

The chain has TRBV3-1 and TRBJ2-7, with D perhaps TRBD1 or TRBD2 (5 bases each). Germline V CDR1 and CDR2: LGHDT, YNNKEL (reference sequence). Trimming left V 3 bases short and J 3 bases short, with 24 bases between. This CDR3 region has 18 residues. CDR3 region: CASSQGLWAGEGYYEQYF. The CDR3 nucleotides are TGTGCCAGCAGCCAGGGGCTTTGGGCCGGGGAAGGATACTACGAGCAGTACTTC.

This clonotype was detected ten times or more. J is TRBJ2-7 and V is TRBV7-9, with 11 bases fitting TRBD2. Germline trimming cut 4 bases from V and 3 bases from J; bases unmatched to any gene: 2. CDR1 and CDR2 (germline): SEHNR, FQNEAQ (reference sequence). This CDR3 comprises 14 residues. CDR3 nucleotide sequence: TGTGCCAGCAGCTCCGGGACTAGCGGCTACGAGCAGTACTTC. Translating it yields CASSSGTSGYEQYF.

This chain's CDR3 is CASSDEDGYTF. The CDR3 DNA follows: TGTGCCAGCAGTGATGAAGATGGCTACACCTTC. V and J are TRBV2 and TRBJ1-2; D is uncertain. This CDR3 region has 11 residues. The germline V gene encodes CDR1 SNHLY and CDR2 FYNNEI. V lost 3 bases and J 6 bases, leaving 5 bases between the germline ends. Variable domain in full (rest from reference TRBV2 and TRBJ1-2): EPEVTQTPSHQVTQMGQEVILRCVPISNHLYFYWYRQILGQKVEFLVSFYNNEISEKSEIFDDQFSVERPDGSNFTLKIRSTKLEDSAMYFCASSDEDGYTFGSGTRLTVV.